The 9 T cell receptor beta chains below all came from one sample that was sequenced in a study of blood T cell repertoires in COVID-19. The table came from immunoSEQ multiplex PCR; TCRdb's copy has only in-frame clones and leaves some out. This sample has some 150,000 clones, with around 86% found just once. The sequenced material came from peripheral blood. These receptors all come from a man aged 50 or older with active COVID-19.

The chain links TRBV7-9 to TRBJ1-4, with no clear D. Trimming shortened V by 5 bases and J by 8 bases, and 15 bases separated the two germline ends. CDR1 and CDR2 from the germline V gene are SEHNR and FQNEAQ (reference sequence). The CDR3 has 14 residues. The DNA of the CDR3 is TGTGCCAGCAGCCTGACTGACCAACCCGAAAAACTGTTTTTT. Amino acid sequence: CASSLTDQPEKLFF.

The chain has TRBV11-2 and TRBJ2-5; D is perhaps TRBD2 (6 bases). This CDR3 has 13 amino acids. Germline V gives CDR1 SGHAT, CDR2 FQNNGV. V was cut by 5 bases and J by 4 bases, with 11 bases left in between. Written as DNA, the CDR3 is TGTGCCAGCAGCGCGGGGCGGGCAGAGACCCAGTACTTC. Amino acid sequence: CASSAGRAETQYF.

The chain links TRBV4-1 to TRBJ1-1; 7 bases are a match to TRBD1. Unmatched junction bases numbered 16, after V lost 6 bases and J lost 0 bases. This CDR3 contains 18 residues. From germline, CDR1 is MGHRA and CDR2 YSYEKL. The CDR3 sequence is CASRPPTGDALMNTEAFF. CDR3 DNA: TGCGCCAGCAGACCCCCAACAGGGGACGCCCTGATGAACACTGAAGCTTTCTTT.

This chain joins TRBV11-1 and TRBJ1-1; tentative D call: TRBD1 (5 bases). The CDR3 runs to 14 residues. Germline V gene lookup returns CDR1 SGHAT and CDR2 FQDESV (reference sequence). V was clipped by 3 bases and J by 6 bases, with 14 bases between them. The CDR3 reads CASSLTRENAEAFF. The DNA of the CDR3 is TGTGCCAGCAGCTTGACCAGGGAAAACGCTGAAGCTTTCTTT.

V is TRBV2 and J is TRBJ2-2; 15 positions match TRBD2. The CDR3 spans 17 residues. Germline V gives CDR1 SNHLY, CDR2 FYNNEI. The ends lost 5 bases at V and 0 bases at J; junction bases unmatched: 1. CDR3 amino acids: CASSRTSGGANTGELFF. As DNA, the CDR3 is TGTGCCAGCAGTAGGACTAGCGGGGGGGCGAACACCGGGGAGCTGTTTTTT.

The genes are TRBV7-3 and TRBJ2-1; no clear D gene. The CDR3 totals 15 residues. The germline V and J ends were trimmed by 1 base and 0 bases, with 7 bases remaining between them. Germline V gene sequence: CDR1 SGHTA, CDR2 FQGTGA. The CDR3 DNA reads TGTGCCAGCAGCTTAAACCCCAGCTCCTACAATGAGCAGTTCTTC. Its translation is CASSLNPSSYNEQFF.

The rearrangement uses TRBV5-1 and TRBJ2-3; 11 positions match TRBD2. This CDR3 is built from 15 residues. The V gene end was trimmed by 4 bases and the J gene end by 2 bases; junction bases not matched to a gene: 3. Germline V gives CDR1 SGHRS, CDR2 YFSETQ. This CDR3 is CASSLTSGATDTQYF. The DNA for the CDR3 is TGCGCCAGCAGCCTGACTAGCGGGGCCACAGATACGCAGTATTTT.

V gene TRBV19 combines with J gene TRBJ2-5; 14 bases are shared with TRBD2. V was pared by 5 bases and J by 2 bases, with 10 bases of the junction left unmatched. This CDR3 has 18 amino acids. Germline V gives CDR1 LNHDA, CDR2 SQIVND (reference sequence). CDR3 bases: TGTGCCAGTAGTCCTCGGACTAGCGGGGGGCCTCTGCAAGAGACCCAGTACTTC. The encoded protein is CASSPRTSGGPLQETQYF.

The rearrangement links TRBV3-1 (or the pseudogene TRBV3-2) to TRBJ1-2; the match to TRBD1 covers 10 bases. The V gene's germline CDR1 is LGHDT and CDR2 YNNKEL (reference sequence). V was pared by 7 bases and J by 8 bases, with 4 bases of the junction left unmatched. This CDR3 has 12 residues. For the CDR3, the DNA is TGTGCCAGCACCGGGACAGGGGAAGGCTACACCTTC. Amino acid sequence: CASTGTGEGYTF.